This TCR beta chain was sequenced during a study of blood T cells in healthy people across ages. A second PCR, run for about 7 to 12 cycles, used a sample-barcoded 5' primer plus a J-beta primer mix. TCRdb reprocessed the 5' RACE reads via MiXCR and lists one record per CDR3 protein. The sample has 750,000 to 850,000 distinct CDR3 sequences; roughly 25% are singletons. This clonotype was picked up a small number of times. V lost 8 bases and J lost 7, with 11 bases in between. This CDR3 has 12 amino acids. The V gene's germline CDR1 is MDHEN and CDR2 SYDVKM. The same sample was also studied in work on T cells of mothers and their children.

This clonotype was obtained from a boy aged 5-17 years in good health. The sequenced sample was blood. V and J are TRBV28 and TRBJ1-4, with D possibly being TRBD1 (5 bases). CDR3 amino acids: CASGEGREKLFF. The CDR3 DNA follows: TGTGCCAGCGGAGAGGGGCGTGAAAAACTGTTTTTT.